The 11 T cell receptor beta chains listed next were all sequenced from one sample in a study of T cell changes during pregnancy in multiple sclerosis. The data were produced by immunoSEQ multiplex PCR, yet TCRdb's version contains in-frame clones alone and is incomplete. The table records roughly 87,000 clones, 90% to 95% of them present only once. The specimen was PBMCs, collected in the first trimester of pregnancy. These TCRs come from a female donor in good health, serving as a control in a pregnancy study. Some clones in this sample may be carry-over from other donors' samples.

The chain combines TRBV4-2 with TRBJ2-4; 9 nucleotides agree with TRBD1. The CDR3 covers 20 residues. V lost 0 bases, J lost 2 bases, and 14 bases stayed unmatched. In germline, CDR1 is LGHNA, CDR2 YNFKEQ. The CDR3 region has the DNA TGTGCCAGCAGCCAAGATAGGGACAGGGTCATAGTTTCCACCAAAAACATTCAGTACTTC. Residues: CASSQDRDRVIVSTKNIQYF.

The chain is built from TRBV15 and TRBJ1-1, with D possibly TRBD1 on 5 matching bases. V was trimmed by 1 base and J by 1 base, leaving 7 bases between them. Germline V gene lookup returns CDR1 LNHNV and CDR2 YYDKDF (reference sequence). The CDR3 is made up of 14 amino acids. CDR3 region: CATSRGQKNTEAFF. As DNA, the CDR3 is TGTGCCACCAGCAGAGGACAGAAGAACACTGAAGCTTTCTTT.

This chain connects TRBV2 to TRBJ1-2; TRBD1 might be the D (5 bases). This CDR3 contains 14 residues. Germline V CDR1 and CDR2: SNHLY, FYNNEI. Trimming took 3 bases from V and 4 from J, leaving 12 bases between them. The CDR3 DNA reads as TGTGCCAGCAGTGATCCAGGGCGAAGCTATGGCTACACCTTC. Translation: CASSDPGRSYGYTF.

The rearrangement links TRBV12-5 to TRBJ1-1; the match to TRBD1 covers 7 bases. This CDR3 spans 13 amino acids. Germline assignment: CDR1 LGHNT and CDR2 FRNRAP. Trimming at V came to 8 bases and at J to 8 bases, leaving 11 bases not matched to a gene. In DNA, the CDR3 is TGTGCTAGTAAGAAAGAATGGGGACAGGAAGCTTTCTTT. Amino acid sequence: CASKKEWGQEAFF.

The chain combines TRBV5-1 with TRBJ1-4, with 9 bases that match TRBD1. The CDR3 has 17 amino acids. Germline CDR1 and CDR2: SGHRS and YFSETQ. After removal of 5 bases from V and 6 bases from J, the junction contained 14 bases not matched to a gene. The CDR3 DNA follows: TGCGCCAGCAGAACCGTCCCACACAGGGGGCAAGATGAAAAACTGTTTTTT. This sequence encodes CASRTVPHRGQDEKLFF.

J is TRBJ2-4 and V is TRBV5-6, with TRBD2 matching 11 bases. Germline V gene sequence: CDR1 SGHDT, CDR2 YYEEEE. This CDR3 region has 15 residues. V was pared by 3 bases and J by 9 bases, with 8 bases of the junction left unmatched. The CDR3 DNA reads as TGTGCCAGCAGCTCATTAGCGGGAGGGTGGGGCATTCAGTACTTC. Amino acids: CASSSLAGGWGIQYF.

The genes are TRBV20-1 and TRBJ1-2; D not resolved. Germline CDR1 DFQATT, CDR2 SNEGSKA (reference sequence). The germline V and J ends were trimmed by 6 bases and 5 bases, with 10 bases remaining between them. The CDR3 contains 11 residues. The CDR3 reads CSAPGGYGYTF. In DNA, the CDR3 is TGCAGTGCCCCCGGCGGTTATGGCTACACCTTC.

V gene TRBV2 combines with J gene TRBJ1-6; possibly TRBD1 for D (5 bases). There are 17 residues in the CDR3. CDR1 and CDR2 (germline): SNHLY, FYNNEI. V lost 0 bases and J 10 bases, leaving 19 bases between the germline ends. The CDR3: CASSEALRGTGRSPLHF. Here the CDR3 DNA reads TGTGCCAGCAGTGAAGCGCTTCGGGGGACCGGGAGGTCACCCCTCCACTTT.

The gene calls are TRBV6-5 and TRBJ2-1; 13 bases match TRBD2. The CDR3 totals 15 residues. The germline CDR1 and CDR2 sequences are MNHEY and SVGAGI. V gave up 4 bases and J gave up 5 bases; unmatched junction bases: 2. The CDR3 DNA reads TGTGCCAGCAGTTTACTAGCGGGGGGGCACAATGAGCAGTTCTTC. Its translation: CASSLLAGGHNEQFF.

The chain uses TRBV5-4 and TRBJ2-6; tentatively, D is TRBD1 (5 bases). The CDR3 loop spans 15 amino acids. Per the germline V gene, CDR1 is SGHNT and CDR2 is YYREEE (reference sequence). The V end was cut by 4 bases, the J end by 4 bases, with 12 bases between. This chain's CDR3 is CASSVLGRGANVLTF. The CDR3, as DNA: TGTGCCAGCAGCGTCTTGGGGCGCGGGGCCAACGTCCTGACTTTC.

This clone was counted once. J is TRBJ2-5 and V is TRBV6-5, with D tentatively TRBD2 (7 bases). With 0 bases removed from V and 1 base from J, the gap between germline ends came to 12 bases. Per the germline V gene, CDR1 is MNHEY and CDR2 is SVGAGI. The CDR3 sequence is 16 residues long. In nucleotides, the CDR3 is TGTGCCAGCAGTTACTCCTCGGGGGGCTTCCAAGAGACCCAGTACTTC. Translating gives CASSYSSGGFQETQYF.